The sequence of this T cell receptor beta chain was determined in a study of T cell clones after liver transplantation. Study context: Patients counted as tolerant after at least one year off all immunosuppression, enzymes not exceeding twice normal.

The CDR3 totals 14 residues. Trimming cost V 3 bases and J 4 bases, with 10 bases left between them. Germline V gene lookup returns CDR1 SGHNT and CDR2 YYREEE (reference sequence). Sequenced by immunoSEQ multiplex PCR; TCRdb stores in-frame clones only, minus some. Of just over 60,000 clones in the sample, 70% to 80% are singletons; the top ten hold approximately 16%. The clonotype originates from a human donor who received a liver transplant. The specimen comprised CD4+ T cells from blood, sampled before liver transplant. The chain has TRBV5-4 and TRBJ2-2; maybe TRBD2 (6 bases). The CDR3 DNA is TGTGCCAGCAGCTCCTTGGGAGGCACCGGGGAGCTGTTTTTT. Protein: CASSSLGGTGELFF.